This paragraph reports one T cell receptor (beta chain). Its matching antigen is unknown. Measured with immunoSEQ multiplex PCR; TCRdb has only the in-frame clones, and not every one. This table has some 92,000 clones, about 90% appearing once. V lost 3 bases and J lost 5, with 14 bases in between. Germline V lookup: CDR1 SGHVS, CDR2 FNYEAQ. The CDR3 has 15 amino acids. The sample is drawn from a study of T cell responses to AZD1222 COVID-19 vaccine. Study-wide results and caveats: Seropositive status at baseline applied to only five to seven AZD1222 recipients.

Sequencing used peripheral blood, obtained on day 0 of MenACWY control vaccination. The source of this sequence is an adult in good health. The chain joins TRBV7-6 to TRBJ2-1; D is uncertain. CDR3 region: CASSFPRGRDNEQFF. The CDR3 DNA reads TGTGCCAGCAGCTTTCCTCGTGGGCGAGACAATGAGCAGTTCTTC.